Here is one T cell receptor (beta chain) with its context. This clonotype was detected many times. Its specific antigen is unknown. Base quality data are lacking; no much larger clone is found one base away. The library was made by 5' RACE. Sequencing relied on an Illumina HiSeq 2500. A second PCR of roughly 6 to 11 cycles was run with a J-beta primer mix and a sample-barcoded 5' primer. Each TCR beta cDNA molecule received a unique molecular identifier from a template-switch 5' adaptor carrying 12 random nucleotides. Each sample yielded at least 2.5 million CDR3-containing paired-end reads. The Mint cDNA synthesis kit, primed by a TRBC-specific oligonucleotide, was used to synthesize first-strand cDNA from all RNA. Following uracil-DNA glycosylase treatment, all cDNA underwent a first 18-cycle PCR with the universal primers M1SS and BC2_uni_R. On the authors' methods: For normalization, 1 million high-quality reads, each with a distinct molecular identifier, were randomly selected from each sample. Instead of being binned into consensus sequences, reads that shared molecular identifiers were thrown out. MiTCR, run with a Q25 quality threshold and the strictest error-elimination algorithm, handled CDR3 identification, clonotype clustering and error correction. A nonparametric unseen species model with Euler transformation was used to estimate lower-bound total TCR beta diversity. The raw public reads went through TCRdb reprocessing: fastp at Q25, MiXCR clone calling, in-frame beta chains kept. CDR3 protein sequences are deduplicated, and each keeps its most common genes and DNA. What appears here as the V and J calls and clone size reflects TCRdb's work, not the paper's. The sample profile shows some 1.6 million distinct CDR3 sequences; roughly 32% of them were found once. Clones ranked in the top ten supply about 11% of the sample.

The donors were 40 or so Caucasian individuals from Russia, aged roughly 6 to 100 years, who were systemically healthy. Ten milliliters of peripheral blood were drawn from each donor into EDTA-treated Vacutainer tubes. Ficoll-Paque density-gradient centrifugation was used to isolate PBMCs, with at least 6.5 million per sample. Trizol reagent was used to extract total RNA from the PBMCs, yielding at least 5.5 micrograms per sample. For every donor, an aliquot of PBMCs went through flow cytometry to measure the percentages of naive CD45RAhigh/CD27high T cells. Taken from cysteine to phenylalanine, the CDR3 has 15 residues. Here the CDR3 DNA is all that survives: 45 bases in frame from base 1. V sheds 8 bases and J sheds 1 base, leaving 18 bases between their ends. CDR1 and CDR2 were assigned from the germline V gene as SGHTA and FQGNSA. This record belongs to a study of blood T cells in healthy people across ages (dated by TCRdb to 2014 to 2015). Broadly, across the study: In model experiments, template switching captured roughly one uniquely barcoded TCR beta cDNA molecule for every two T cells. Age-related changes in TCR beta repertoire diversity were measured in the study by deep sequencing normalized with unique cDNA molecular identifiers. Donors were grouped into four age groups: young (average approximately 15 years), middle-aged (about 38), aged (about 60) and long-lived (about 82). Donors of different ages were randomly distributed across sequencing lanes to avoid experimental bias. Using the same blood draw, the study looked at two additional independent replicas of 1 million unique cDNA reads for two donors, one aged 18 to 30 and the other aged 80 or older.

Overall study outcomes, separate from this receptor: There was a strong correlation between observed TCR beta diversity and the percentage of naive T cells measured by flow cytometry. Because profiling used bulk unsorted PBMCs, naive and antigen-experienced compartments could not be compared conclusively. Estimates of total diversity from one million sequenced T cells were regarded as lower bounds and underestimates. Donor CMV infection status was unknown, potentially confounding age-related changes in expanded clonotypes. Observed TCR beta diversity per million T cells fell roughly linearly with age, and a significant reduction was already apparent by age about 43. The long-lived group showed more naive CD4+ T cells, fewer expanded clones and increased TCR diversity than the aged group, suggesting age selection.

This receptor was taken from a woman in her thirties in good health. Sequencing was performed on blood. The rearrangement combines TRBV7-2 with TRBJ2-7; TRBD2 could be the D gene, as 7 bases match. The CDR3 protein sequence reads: CASAQGRERSYEQYF. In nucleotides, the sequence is TGTGCCAGCGCCCAGGGGCGGGAGCGTTCCTACGAGCAGTACTTC. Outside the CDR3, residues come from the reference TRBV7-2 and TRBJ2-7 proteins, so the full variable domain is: GAGVSQSPSNKVTEKGKDVELRCDPISGHTALYWYRQSLGQGLEFLIYFQGNSAPDKSGLPSDRFSAERTGGSVSTLTIQRTQQEDSAVYLCASAQGRERSYEQYFGPGTRLTVT.